This entry lists 21 T cell receptor beta chains sequenced from one sample in a study of tumor-infiltrating lymphocytes in localized non-small cell lung cancer. The table came from immunoSEQ multiplex PCR; TCRdb's copy has only in-frame clones and leaves some out. Among 9,000 or so clones listed, almost 85% were seen once. Input material: uninvolved lung tissue not adjacent to the tumor. The receptors originated from a human donor with non-small cell lung cancer.

This chain links TRBV4-2 with TRBJ2-7, with 11 bases that match TRBD2. The CDR3 consists of 16 residues. Trimming took 2 bases from V and 2 from J; bases not matched to a gene: 5. CDR1 LGHNA and CDR2 YNFKEQ come from the germline V gene. CDR3 nucleotide sequence: TGTGCCAGCAGCCAACGGGGACTAGCGGAGACCTACGAGCAGTACTTC. This sequence encodes CASSQRGLAETYEQYF.

The rearrangement uses TRBV6-5 and TRBJ2-1, with 11 bases lining up with TRBD2. Germline V gives CDR1 MNHEY, CDR2 SVGAGI. The CDR3 runs 16 residues. J lost 4 bases, V lost 4 bases, and 6 bases had no gene match. This chain's CDR3 is CASSSLAGGKYNEQFF. In DNA, the CDR3 is TGTGCCAGCAGTTCTCTAGCGGGGGGAAAATACAATGAGCAGTTCTTC.

The table lists this clone with a count of one. The chain has TRBV19 and TRBJ2-7; 11 nucleotides match TRBD1. Per germline, CDR1 LNHDA and CDR2 SQIVND (reference sequence). CDR3 size: 14 residues. After removal of 8 bases from V and 3 bases from J, the junction contained 6 bases not matched to a gene. CDR3 loop: CASGPGQGVYEQYF. CDR3 DNA: TGTGCCAGTGGGCCGGGACAGGGGGTCTACGAGCAGTACTTC.

V is TRBV13 and J is TRBJ1-4, with 7 nucleotides matching TRBD1. The V gene's germline CDR1 is PRHDT and CDR2 FYEKMQ (reference sequence). The CDR3 has 16 amino acids. With V trimmed by 2 bases and J by 5 bases, 8 bases remained unmatched. The CDR3 sequence is CASSLHRQGGNEKLFF. The CDR3, as DNA: TGTGCCAGCAGCTTACACCGACAGGGAGGAAATGAAAAACTGTTTTTT.

The rearrangement links TRBV11-2 to TRBJ2-3; 9 nucleotides align to TRBD2. CDR3 length equals 15 residues. After removal of 5 bases from V and 4 bases from J, the junction contained 7 bases not matched to a gene. Germline CDR1 and CDR2: SGHAT and FQNNGV. CDR3 in amino acids: CASSAAGGESDTQYF. The CDR3 DNA reads TGTGCCAGCAGCGCGGCGGGGGGGGAATCAGATACGCAGTATTTT.

The chain couples TRBV28 to TRBJ1-2, with TRBD1 matching 8 bases. Germline V gene sequence: CDR1 MDHEN, CDR2 SYDVKM. The J segment lost 4 bases and the V segment lost 6 bases, leaving 19 bases of the junction unmatched. The CDR3 is 18 amino acids. As DNA, the CDR3 is TGTGCCAGCAGCCTCTTTGGGTCTGTAGGACAGGGCCTCTATGGCTACACCTTC. This codes for CASSLFGSVGQGLYGYTF.

This clone is labeled medium-sized (0.01 to 0.1%). The chain combines TRBV7-3 with TRBJ2-5; D might be TRBD1 or TRBD2, each matching 5 bases. There are 14 residues in the CDR3. CDR1 is SGHTA and CDR2 is FQGTGA in the germline V gene. Trimming stripped 5 bases from V and 4 bases from J, with 14 bases between. CDR3 residues: CASSPSGPRETQYF. CDR3 nucleotide sequence: TGTGCCAGCAGCCCCTCGGGGCCGCGAGAGACCCAGTACTTC.

The chain joins TRBV19 to TRBJ1-5; D is possibly TRBD1 (5 bases). CDR1 and CDR2 from the germline V gene are LNHDA and SQIVND (reference sequence). The CDR3 has 14 amino acids. The germline V and J ends were trimmed by 7 bases and 5 bases, with 15 bases remaining between them. The CDR3 spells CASIDWGSDQPQHF. The CDR3 nucleotides are TGTGCCAGTATCGATTGGGGCTCGGATCAGCCCCAGCATTTT.

The chain recombines TRBV30 with TRBJ2-7; 8 bases fit TRBD1. Per germline, CDR1 GTSNPN and CDR2 SVGIG (reference sequence). CDR3 length: 14 amino acids. With V trimmed by 0 bases and J by 2 bases, 3 bases remained unmatched. The CDR3 loop reads CAWSVVTGAYEQYF. In DNA, the CDR3 is TGTGCCTGGAGTGTTGTGACAGGGGCCTACGAGCAGTACTTC.

The chain is built from TRBV28 and TRBJ2-7; D perhaps matches TRBD2 (5 bases). The V gene lost 8 bases and the J gene lost 1 base, with 9 bases spanning the gap. The CDR3 length is 12 residues. Germline-derived CDR1 and CDR2 are MDHEN and SYDVKM. CDR3 region: CASGRGSYEQYF. Written as DNA, the CDR3 is TGTGCCAGCGGACGGGGATCCTACGAGCAGTACTTC.

This sequence joins TRBV5-1 and TRBJ2-5; D is uncertain. Trimming took 6 bases from V and 2 from J, leaving 11 bases between them. This CDR3 contains 13 residues. The germline V gene has CDR1 SGHRS and CDR2 YFSETQ. The CDR3 reads CASTGSAQETQYF. The CDR3 DNA follows: TGCGCCAGCACCGGGTCTGCTCAAGAGACCCAGTACTTC.

CDR3 sequence (DNA): TGCGCCAGCAGTGGAAAGATGCGGCAGTTCTTC. Amino acids: CASSGKMRQFF. The V gene is TRBV5-1, the J gene TRBJ2-1, with D unclear. This CDR3 is built from 11 residues. V lost 5 bases and J 12 bases, leaving 12 bases between the germline ends. Germline values: CDR1 SGHRS, CDR2 YFSETQ.

The chain employs TRBV6-5 and TRBJ2-5; the D gene is possibly TRBD1 (6 bases). The CDR3 length is 13 residues. Looked up from germline, CDR1 is MNHEY and CDR2 is SVGAGI. The V gene lost 2 bases and the J gene lost 5 bases, with 9 bases spanning the gap. The CDR3 region is CASSYGGSETQYF. In DNA, the CDR3 is TGTGCCAGCAGTTACGGGGGCTCGGAGACCCAGTACTTC.

V is TRBV6-1 and J is TRBJ1-5; D not resolved. Trimming took 7 bases from V and 1 from J, leaving 11 bases between them. The CDR3 has 14 residues. The V gene's germline CDR1 is MNHNS and CDR2 SASEGT. The CDR3 sequence: CASTPIWSNQPQHF. The DNA for the CDR3 is TGTGCCAGCACCCCTATCTGGAGCAATCAGCCCCAGCATTTT.

The chain is built from TRBV19 and TRBJ2-5; D gene unclear. Trimming removed 0 bases at V and 2 bases at J, with 10 bases between. This CDR3 is 15 amino acids long. Looked up from germline, CDR1 is LNHDA and CDR2 is SQIVND (reference sequence). The CDR3 is CASSIDWVRQETQYF. As DNA, the CDR3 is TGTGCCAGTAGTATAGATTGGGTCAGACAAGAGACCCAGTACTTC.

This clone was counted only a few times. This chain uses TRBV5-6 with TRBJ1-2; 7 bases map to TRBD1. From germline, CDR1 is SGHDT and CDR2 YYEEEE. V trimming: 1 base; J trimming: 6 bases; junction bases outside the gene matches: 3. CDR3 length: 13 amino acids. The CDR3 nucleotides read TGTGCCAGCAGCTTGACAGGGGAACATGGCTACACCTTC. It yields the protein CASSLTGEHGYTF.

This clone was found a few times. The CDR3 sequence is CASSAQSGSGTEAFF. For the CDR3, the DNA is TGTGCCAGCAGTGCACAGTCAGGGTCGGGGACTGAAGCTTTCTTT. The gene calls are TRBV25-1 and TRBJ1-1; maybe TRBD1 (5 bases). CDR1 and CDR2 from the germline V gene are MGHDK and SYGVNS. The CDR3 extends over 15 amino acids. The V and J ends lost 4 bases and 5 bases respectively, with 17 bases between them.

The gene calls are TRBV2 and TRBJ1-1; 12 bases fit TRBD1. Looked up from germline, CDR1 is SNHLY and CDR2 is FYNNEI. Unmatched junction bases numbered 11, after V lost 7 bases and J lost 11 bases. The CDR3 runs to 14 residues. The CDR3 is CASIGDRGQVWAFF. The CDR3 bases are TGTGCCAGCATTGGGGACAGGGGGCAGGTTTGGGCTTTCTTT.

The V and J genes are TRBV9 and TRBJ1-5; D is possibly TRBD1 (6 bases). The germline CDR1 and CDR2 sequences are SGDLS and YYNGEE. The CDR3 covers 13 residues. V was trimmed by 4 bases and J by 15 bases, leaving 20 bases between them. The CDR3 DNA follows: TGTGCCAGCAGCCTAATCGACAGGCAATACCTGCATTTT. It is translated as CASSLIDRQYLHF.

The V gene is TRBV5-1, the J gene TRBJ2-3, with 7 bases that match TRBD1. Germline V CDR1 and CDR2: SGHRS, YFSETQ. The CDR3 sequence is 15 residues long. V shed 1 base, J shed 5 bases, and the junction held 7 bases outside the gene matches. The CDR3 loop reads CASSLQTGSRDTQYF. CDR3 DNA: TGCGCCAGCAGCTTGCAGACAGGGTCAAGAGATACGCAGTATTTT.

This clone has a single count. The chain couples TRBV4-2 to TRBJ2-7; D is perhaps TRBD1 (5 bases). The V end lost 0 bases, the J end lost 0 bases, and 18 bases lay between the germline ends. Germline lookup yields CDR1 LGHNA and CDR2 YNFKEQ. The CDR3 extends over 18 amino acids. As DNA, the CDR3 is TGTGCCAGCAGCCAAGATATCTATTTGGGGCTAGTCTCCTACGAGCAGTACTTC. This gives the protein CASSQDIYLGLVSYEQYF.